This T cell receptor beta chain was identified during a study of cytomegalovirus exposure and HLA in healthy donors. Study-wide findings and caveats: As a later analysis showed, a missense DCLRE1C variant was linked to trimming of TCR beta V- and J-genes.

PCR employed 60 Vbeta and 13 Jbeta primers. The protocol was immunoSEQ multiplex PCR, while the TCRdb copy is restricted to in-frame clones and leaves out a portion. The table includes 150,000 to 200,000 clones, roughly 87% detected once. Germline CDR1 and CDR2: SGHDT and YYEEEE. The V segment lost 5 bases and the J segment 3 bases; nucleotides outside the gene matches: 9. This CDR3 has 15 residues. As for this clone: What it binds is unknown.

The V and J genes are TRBV5-6 and TRBJ1-1; 8 bases agree with TRBD1. The TCR sequence derives from a girl under three years old in good health and CMV-seronegative. What was sequenced was PBMCs. The CDR3, as DNA: TGTGCCAGCAGAAAGATGGGACAGGCGGACACTGAAGCTTTCTTT. Protein product: CASRKMGQADTEAFF.